A single sample gave rise to the 23 T cell receptor beta chains below, sequenced in a study of blood T cell repertoires in COVID-19. Libraries were prepared by immunoSEQ multiplex PCR; TCRdb keeps only in-frame clonotypes and omits some of them. The table records roughly 290,000 clones, approximately 85% of them present only once. The sequenced material came from PBMCs or T cells enriched from blood (not recorded which). The receptors stem from a young man who had recovered from COVID-19.

Note on this clone: Other DNA sequences within the sample encode an identical CDR3. The V and J genes are TRBV11-2 and TRBJ2-5, with D tentatively TRBD1 (6 bases). Trimming removed 5 bases from V and 1 base from J, with 11 bases in between. The CDR3 contains 14 residues. Germline V lookup: CDR1 SGHAT, CDR2 FQNNGV. The CDR3 region is CASSTGQVQETQYF. CDR3 coding DNA: TGTGCCAGCAGCACGGGACAAGTCCAAGAGACCCAGTACTTC.

CDR3 sequence reads: CAWNPQGLSFYGYTF. The CDR3 DNA sequence: TGTGCCTGGAACCCCCAGGGTTTGAGTTTTTATGGCTACACCTTC. The genes are TRBV30 and TRBJ1-2, with D possibly being TRBD1 (5 bases). Germline loops: CDR1 GTSNPN, CDR2 SVGIG (reference sequence). The CDR3 is made up of 15 amino acids. The V end was cut by 4 bases, the J end by 5 bases, with 20 bases between.

The chain carries TRBV9 and TRBJ2-1, with 7 bases lining up with TRBD1. This CDR3 has 14 amino acids. The trim removed 5 bases at V and 0 bases at J, leaving 2 bases unmatched. CDR1 is SGDLS, CDR2 YYNGEE, per germline. Here the CDR3 reads CASSRQGSYNEQFF. CDR3 nucleotides: TGTGCCAGCAGTCGACAGGGCTCCTACAATGAGCAGTTCTTC.

The DNA for the CDR3 is TGTGCCAGCAGCTTGGTCGGGTATGGCTACACCTTC. Translating it yields CASSLVGYGYTF. The chain joins TRBV5-5 to TRBJ1-2; D is uncertain. V lost 0 bases to trimming and J lost 5 bases, with 5 bases between them. The CDR3 extends over 12 amino acids. Per germline, CDR1 SGHKS and CDR2 YYEKEE (reference sequence).

The chain combines TRBV9 with TRBJ2-1; a weak D match, TRBD2 (5 bases). Germline CDR1 is SGDLS and CDR2 is YYNGEE. The CDR3 is 14 amino acids. V lost 0 bases to trimming and J lost 8 bases, with 12 bases between them. In nucleotides, the CDR3 is TGTGCCAGCAGCGTAGAGAGAGGGAGAGATGAGCAGTTCTTC. Translating gives CASSVERGRDEQFF. The full variable domain, its missing parts supplied by reference TRBV9 and TRBJ2-1, is DSGVTQTPKHLITATGQRVTLRCSPRSGDLSVYWYQQSLDQGLQFLIQYYNGEERAKGNILERFSAQQFPDLHSELNLSSLELGDSALYFCASSVERGRDEQFFGPGTRLTVL.

Of note for this clone: An end of the junction does not agree with germline; a read error may underlie this. The chain carries TRBV7-7 and TRBJ2-1; the D is unclear. CDR1 and CDR2 (germline): SSHAT, FNYEAQ (reference sequence). This CDR3 region has 14 residues. The CDR3 protein is CASSSTVTENEQFF. CDR3 in DNA: TGTGCTAGCAGCTCAACAGTGACCGAGAATGAGCAGTTCTTC.

The V and J genes are TRBV10-3 and TRBJ1-1, with D uncertain. This CDR3 comprises 13 residues. V lost 7 bases to trimming and J lost 2 bases, with 11 bases between them. Germline CDR1 and CDR2: ENHRY and SYGVKD. CDR3 coding DNA: TGTGCCATCACCACTGACTCAAACACTGAAGCTTTCTTT. It encodes CAITTDSNTEAFF.

The V and J genes are TRBV5-8 and TRBJ2-2; 7 positions agree with TRBD1. The CDR3 contains 19 residues. Trimming at V came to 2 bases and at J to 1 base, leaving 14 bases not matched to a gene. The germline CDR1 and CDR2 sequences are SGHTS and YDEGEE. CDR3 nucleotides: TGTGCCAGCAGCTTAGGTGGTCGTTGGGACAGTGGGAACACCGGGGAGCTGTTTTTT. This translates into CASSLGGRWDSGNTGELFF.

This clone appeared a few times. CDR3 nucleotides: TGTGCCATCAGTGACCATCCGGGGACAGGGGAAGAGACCCAGTACTTC. It yields the protein CAISDHPGTGEETQYF. V gene TRBV10-3 combines with J gene TRBJ2-5, with 10 positions matching TRBD1. Germline loops: CDR1 ENHRY, CDR2 SYGVKD. CDR3 length: 16 residues. V trimming: 3 bases; J trimming: 3 bases; junction bases outside the gene matches: 7.

The gene calls are TRBV7-2 and TRBJ1-4; tentative D call: TRBD1 (5 bases). Per the germline V gene, CDR1 is SGHTA and CDR2 is FQGNSA. CDR3 length: 15 amino acids. V lost 6 bases, J lost 2 bases, and 13 bases lay in between. CDR3 in DNA: TGTGCCAGCAGGGCTCGGGCAGGGACTAATGAAAAACTGTTTTTT. Translating it yields CASRARAGTNEKLFF.

The genes are TRBV7-8 and TRBJ1-1, with 7 bases lining up with TRBD1. Looked up from germline, CDR1 is SGHVS and CDR2 is FQNEAQ. The CDR3 extends over 15 amino acids. The V gene end was trimmed by 2 bases and the J gene end by 7 bases; junction bases not matched to a gene: 10. As DNA, the CDR3 is TGTGCCAGCAGCTTAATTGACAGGGCAAGAGGTGAAGCTTTCTTT. It translates to CASSLIDRARGEAFF.

The chain carries TRBV5-4 and TRBJ1-1; D perhaps matches TRBD1 (5 bases). CDR3 length equals 14 residues. Germline V gene data show CDR1 as SGHNT and CDR2 as YYREEE (reference sequence). V lost 1 base to trimming and J lost 1 base, with 8 bases between them. CDR3 in DNA: TGTGCCAGCAGCTTGAGGGGCAAGAACACTGAAGCTTTCTTT. The encoded protein is CASSLRGKNTEAFF.

This clone has only one observation. This rearrangement joins TRBV27 to TRBJ2-7; 10 nucleotides align to TRBD1. The CDR3 consists of 15 residues. The germline CDR1 and CDR2 sequences are MNHEY and SMNVEV (reference sequence). Trimming removed 5 bases from V and 8 bases from J; junction bases left unmatched: 12. For the CDR3, the DNA is TGTGCCAGCAGTCGGTTGGGACAGGGGATTATGCAGCAGTACTTC. Translating gives CASSRLGQGIMQQYF.

CDR3 nucleotide sequence: TGTGCCAGCAGCCAAGATGTACGGGGGGCCACAGATACGCAGTATTTT. Protein: CASSQDVRGATDTQYF. This rearrangement joins TRBV4-2 to TRBJ2-3, with D tentatively TRBD2 (7 bases). This CDR3 has 16 amino acids. CDR1 and CDR2 (germline): LGHNA, YNFKEQ. The V end was cut by 0 bases, the J end by 2 bases, with 12 bases between.

The chain recombines TRBV4-2 with TRBJ1-2, with TRBD1 as a possible D gene (6 bases). The V gene's germline CDR1 is LGHNA and CDR2 YNFKEQ. V gave up 0 bases and J gave up 7 bases, with 15 bases separating them. There are 15 residues in the CDR3. The CDR3 here is CASSQDPQGVGGYTF. As DNA, the CDR3 is TGTGCCAGCAGCCAAGACCCACAGGGAGTTGGTGGCTACACCTTC.

V is TRBV7-2 and J is TRBJ1-5; no clear D gene. V lost 5 bases and J 3 bases, leaving 14 bases between the germline ends. Germline V gene sequence: CDR1 SGHTA, CDR2 FQGNSA. This CDR3 is built from 15 residues. The CDR3 sequence is CASSPQRGVNQPQHF. The CDR3 DNA reads TGTGCCAGCAGCCCCCAGCGGGGAGTCAATCAGCCCCAGCATTTT. Together with reference TRBV7-2 and TRBJ1-5, the CDR3 gives the full variable domain: GAGVSQSPSNKVTEKGKDVELRCDPISGHTALYWYRQSLGQGLEFLIYFQGNSAPDKSGLPSDRFSAERTGGSVSTLTIQRTQQEDSAVYLCASSPQRGVNQPQHFGDGTRLSIL.

The rearrangement joins TRBV6-2 or TRBV6-3 to TRBJ1-5; 9 nucleotides match TRBD1. The CDR3 has 17 residues. Per germline, CDR1 MNHEY and CDR2 SVGEGT. V shed 2 bases and J 2 bases; nucleotides not matched to a gene: 7. The CDR3 DNA follows: TGTGCCAGCAGTTACCAGACAGGGGGACGTGGCAATCAGCCCCAGCATTTT. It translates to CASSYQTGGRGNQPQHF.

CDR3 protein: CASRAFAADSYEQYF. In nucleotides, the CDR3 is TGTGCCAGCAGAGCCTTTGCCGCCGATTCCTACGAGCAGTACTTC. V gene TRBV2 combines with J gene TRBJ2-7; D remains unclear. Trimming removed 6 bases from V and 1 base from J, with 16 bases in between. Germline lookup yields CDR1 SNHLY and CDR2 FYNNEI. CDR3 length: 15 residues. The full variable domain, in which reference TRBV2 and TRBJ2-7 provide the parts outside the CDR3, is EPEVTQTPSHQVTQMGQEVILRCVPISNHLYFYWYRQILGQKVEFLVSFYNNEISEKSEIFDDQFSVERPDGSNFTLKIRSTKLEDSAMYFCASRAFAADSYEQYFGPGTRLTVT.

The CDR3 here is CASRAQGQDEQFF. The CDR3 DNA reads as TGTGCCAGTAGAGCGCAGGGACAGGATGAGCAGTTCTTC. The genes are TRBV19 and TRBJ2-1; TRBD1 matches at 8 bases. Trimming removed 6 bases from V and 8 bases from J; junction bases left unmatched: 6. The CDR3 covers 13 residues. Germline CDR1 LNHDA, CDR2 SQIVND (reference sequence). Full variable domain (remainder filled in from reference TRBV19 and TRBJ2-1): DGGITQSPKYLFRKEGQNVTLSCEQNLNHDAMYWYRQDPGQGLRLIYYSQIVNDFQKGDIAEGYSVSREKKESFPLTVTSAQKNPTAFYLCASRAQGQDEQFFGPGTRLTVL.

This rearrangement joins TRBV6-2 or TRBV6-3 to TRBJ2-4; perhaps TRBD2 as D (6 bases). Germline V gives CDR1 MNHEY, CDR2 SVGEGT. There are 17 residues in the CDR3. The ends were cut back, 4 bases at V and 0 bases at J, with 16 bases in the middle. Here the CDR3 DNA reads TGTGCCAGCAGTTCCCCGGGACTTACGAGAGCCAAAAACATTCAGTACTTC. It yields the protein CASSSPGLTRAKNIQYF.

There are a few counts of this clone. The gene calls are TRBV19 and TRBJ2-1; 8 nucleotides align to TRBD2. Germline V lookup: CDR1 LNHDA, CDR2 SQIVND (reference sequence). The CDR3 is made up of 16 amino acids. J gave up 0 bases and V 3 bases, and 4 bases lay outside the gene matches. The CDR3 nucleotides read TGTGCCAGTAGTATCAGTGCGGGGGGCTCCTACAATGAGCAGTTCTTC. Protein product: CASSISAGGSYNEQFF. Combining the CDR3 with reference TRBV19 and TRBJ2-1 gives the whole variable domain DGGITQSPKYLFRKEGQNVTLSCEQNLNHDAMYWYRQDPGQGLRLIYYSQIVNDFQKGDIAEGYSVSREKKESFPLTVTSAQKNPTAFYLCASSISAGGSYNEQFFGPGTRLTVL.

The CDR3 DNA sequence: TGTGCCAGCAGCCATGCTAAGGGGGTACTTAGCACAGATACGCAGTATTTT. Translating it yields CASSHAKGVLSTDTQYF. V and J are TRBV14 and TRBJ2-3; the D gene is possibly TRBD1 (6 bases). The germline CDR1 and CDR2 sequences are SGHDN and FVKESK. V shed 3 bases and J shed 0 bases, with 16 bases lying between them. This CDR3 has 17 amino acids.

This chain connects TRBV6-5 to TRBJ1-3; D may be TRBD1 (6 bases). Germline loops: CDR1 MNHEY, CDR2 SVGAGI. This CDR3 has 15 amino acids. V was pared by 0 bases and J by 0 bases, with 6 bases between. The CDR3 here is CASSYSGGSGNTIYF. The CDR3 DNA reads as TGTGCCAGCAGTTACTCAGGGGGCTCTGGAAACACCATATATTTT.